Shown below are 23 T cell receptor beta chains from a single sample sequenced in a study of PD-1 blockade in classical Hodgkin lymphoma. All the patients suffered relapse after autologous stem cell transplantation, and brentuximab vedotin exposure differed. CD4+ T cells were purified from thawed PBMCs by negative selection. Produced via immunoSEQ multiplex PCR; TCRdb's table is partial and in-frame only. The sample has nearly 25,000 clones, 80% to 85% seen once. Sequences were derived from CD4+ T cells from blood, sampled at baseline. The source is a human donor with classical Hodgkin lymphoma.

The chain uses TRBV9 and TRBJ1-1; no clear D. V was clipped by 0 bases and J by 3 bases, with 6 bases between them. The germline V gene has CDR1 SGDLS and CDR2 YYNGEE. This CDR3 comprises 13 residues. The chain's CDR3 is CASSVAPDTEAFF. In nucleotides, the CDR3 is TGTGCCAGCAGCGTAGCCCCGGACACTGAAGCTTTCTTT.

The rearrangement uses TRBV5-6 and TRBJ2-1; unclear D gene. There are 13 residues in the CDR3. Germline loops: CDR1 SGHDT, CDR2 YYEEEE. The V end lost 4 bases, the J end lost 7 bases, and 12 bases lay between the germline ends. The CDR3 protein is CASSRYEANEQFF. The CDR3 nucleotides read TGTGCCAGCAGCCGATATGAAGCAAATGAGCAGTTCTTC.

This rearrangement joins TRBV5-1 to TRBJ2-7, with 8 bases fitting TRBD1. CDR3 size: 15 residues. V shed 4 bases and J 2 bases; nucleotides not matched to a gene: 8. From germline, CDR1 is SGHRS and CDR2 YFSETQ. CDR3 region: CASSLTGQGPYEQYF. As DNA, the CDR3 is TGCGCCAGCAGCCTAACTGGACAGGGCCCCTACGAGCAGTACTTC. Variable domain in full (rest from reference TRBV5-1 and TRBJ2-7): KAGVTQTPRYLIKTRGQQVTLSCSPISGHRSVSWYQQTPGQGLQFLFEYFSETQRNKGNFPGRFSGRQFSNSRSEMNVSTLELGDSALYLCASSLTGQGPYEQYFGPGTRLTVT.

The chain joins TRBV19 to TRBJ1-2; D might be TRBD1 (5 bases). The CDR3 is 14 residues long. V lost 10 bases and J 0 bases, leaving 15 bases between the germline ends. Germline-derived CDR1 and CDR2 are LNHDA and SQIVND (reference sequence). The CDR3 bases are TGTGCCACCCGAGGGACGGTCGCTAACTATGGCTACACCTTC. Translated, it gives CATRGTVANYGYTF.

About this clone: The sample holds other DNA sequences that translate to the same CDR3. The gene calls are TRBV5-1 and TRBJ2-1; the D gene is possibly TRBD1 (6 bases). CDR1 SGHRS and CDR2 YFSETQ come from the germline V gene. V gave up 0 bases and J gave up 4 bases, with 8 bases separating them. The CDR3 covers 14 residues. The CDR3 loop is CASSLGQEYNEQFF. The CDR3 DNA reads TGCGCCAGCAGCTTGGGACAGGAGTACAATGAGCAGTTCTTC.

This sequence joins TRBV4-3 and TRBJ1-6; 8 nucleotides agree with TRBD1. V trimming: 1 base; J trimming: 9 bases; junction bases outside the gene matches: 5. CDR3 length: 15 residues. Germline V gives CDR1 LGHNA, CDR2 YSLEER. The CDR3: CASSQVQDRASPLHF. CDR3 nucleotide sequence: TGCGCCAGCAGCCAAGTTCAGGACAGGGCTTCACCCCTCCACTTT.

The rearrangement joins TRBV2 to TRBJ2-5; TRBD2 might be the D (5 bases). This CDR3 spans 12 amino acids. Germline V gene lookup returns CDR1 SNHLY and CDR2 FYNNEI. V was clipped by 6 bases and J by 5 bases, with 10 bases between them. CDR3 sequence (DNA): TGTGCCAGCAGGATAACTAGGGAGACCCAGTACTTC. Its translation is CASRITRETQYF.

CDR3 in DNA: TGTGCCAGCAGCAGAAGACAGGAACCTTACAATGAGCAGTTCTTC. This gives the protein CASSRRQEPYNEQFF. This rearrangement joins TRBV9 to TRBJ2-1; D might be TRBD1 (6 bases). The germline CDR1 and CDR2 sequences are SGDLS and YYNGEE. The CDR3 is made up of 15 amino acids. Trimming removed 4 bases at V and 4 bases at J, with 15 bases between.

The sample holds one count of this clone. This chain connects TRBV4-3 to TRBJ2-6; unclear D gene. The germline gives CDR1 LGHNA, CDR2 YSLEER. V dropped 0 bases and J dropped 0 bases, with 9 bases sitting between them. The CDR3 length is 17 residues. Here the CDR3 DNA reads TGCGCCAGCAGCCAAGATAACCCCTTCTCTGGGGCCAACGTCCTGACTTTC. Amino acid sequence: CASSQDNPFSGANVLTF.

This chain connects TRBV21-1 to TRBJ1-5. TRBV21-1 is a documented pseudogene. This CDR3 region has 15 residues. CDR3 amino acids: CASSLGRDFNQPQHF. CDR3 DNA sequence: TGTGCCAGCAGCTTGGGGAGGGATTTCAATCAGCCCCAGCATTTT.

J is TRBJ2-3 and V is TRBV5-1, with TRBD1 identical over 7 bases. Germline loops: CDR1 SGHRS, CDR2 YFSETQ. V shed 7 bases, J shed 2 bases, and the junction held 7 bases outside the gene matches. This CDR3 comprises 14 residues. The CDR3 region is CASFSGQDTDTQYF. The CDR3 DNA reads TGCGCCAGCTTCAGCGGACAGGACACAGATACGCAGTATTTT. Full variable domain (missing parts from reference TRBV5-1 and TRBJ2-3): KAGVTQTPRYLIKTRGQQVTLSCSPISGHRSVSWYQQTPGQGLQFLFEYFSETQRNKGNFPGRFSGRQFSNSRSEMNVSTLELGDSALYLCASFSGQDTDTQYFGPGTRLTVL.

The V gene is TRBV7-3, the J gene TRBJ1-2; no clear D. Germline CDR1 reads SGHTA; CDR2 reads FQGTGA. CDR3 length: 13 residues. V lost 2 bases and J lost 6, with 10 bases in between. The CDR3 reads CASSLGEMDGYTF. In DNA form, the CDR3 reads TGTGCCAGCAGCTTAGGGGAGATGGATGGCTACACCTTC.

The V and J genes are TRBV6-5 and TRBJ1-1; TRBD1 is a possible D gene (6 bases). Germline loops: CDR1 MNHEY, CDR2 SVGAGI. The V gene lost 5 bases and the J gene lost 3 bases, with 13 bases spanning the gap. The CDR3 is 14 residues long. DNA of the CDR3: TGTGCCAGCAGTCAACAGGGATATCACACTGAAGCTTTCTTT. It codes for CASSQQGYHTEAFF.

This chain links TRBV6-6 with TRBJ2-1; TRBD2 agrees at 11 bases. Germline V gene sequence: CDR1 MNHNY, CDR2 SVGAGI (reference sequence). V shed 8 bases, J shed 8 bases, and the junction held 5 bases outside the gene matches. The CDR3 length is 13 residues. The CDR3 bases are TGTGCCAGCTTAGCGGGGGGGGGCGATGAGCAGTTCTTC. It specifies CASLAGGGDEQFF.

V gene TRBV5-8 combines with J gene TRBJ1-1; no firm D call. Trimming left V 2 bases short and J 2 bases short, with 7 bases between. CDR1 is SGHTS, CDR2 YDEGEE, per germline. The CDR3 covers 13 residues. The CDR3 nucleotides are TGTGCCAGCAGCTTTAGCAGCAACACTGAAGCTTTCTTT. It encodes CASSFSSNTEAFF.

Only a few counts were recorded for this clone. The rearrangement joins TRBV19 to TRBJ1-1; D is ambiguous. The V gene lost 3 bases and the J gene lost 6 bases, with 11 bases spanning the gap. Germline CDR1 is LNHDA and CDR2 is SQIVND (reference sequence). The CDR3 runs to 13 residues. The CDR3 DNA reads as TGTGCCAGTAGTATCGAGGGTTTCTCTGAAGCTTTCTTT. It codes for CASSIEGFSEAFF.

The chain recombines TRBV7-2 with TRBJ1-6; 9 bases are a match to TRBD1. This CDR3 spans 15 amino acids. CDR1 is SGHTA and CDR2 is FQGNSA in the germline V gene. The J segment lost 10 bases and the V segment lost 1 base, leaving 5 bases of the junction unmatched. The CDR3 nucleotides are TGTGCCAGCAGCTTAGGGGGACAGGGTAACTCACCCCTCCACTTT. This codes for CASSLGGQGNSPLHF.

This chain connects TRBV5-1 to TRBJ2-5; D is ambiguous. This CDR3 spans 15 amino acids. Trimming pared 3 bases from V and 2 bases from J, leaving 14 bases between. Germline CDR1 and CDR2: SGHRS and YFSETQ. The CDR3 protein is CASSWGLELQETQYF. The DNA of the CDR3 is TGCGCCAGCAGCTGGGGTCTAGAGCTGCAAGAGACCCAGTACTTC.

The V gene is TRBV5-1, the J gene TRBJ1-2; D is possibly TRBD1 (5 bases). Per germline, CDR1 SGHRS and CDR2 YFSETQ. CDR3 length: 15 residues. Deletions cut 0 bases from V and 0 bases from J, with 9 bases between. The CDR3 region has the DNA TGCGCCAGCAGCTTGGGGTCGGGGGCTAACTATGGCTACACCTTC. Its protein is CASSLGSGANYGYTF.

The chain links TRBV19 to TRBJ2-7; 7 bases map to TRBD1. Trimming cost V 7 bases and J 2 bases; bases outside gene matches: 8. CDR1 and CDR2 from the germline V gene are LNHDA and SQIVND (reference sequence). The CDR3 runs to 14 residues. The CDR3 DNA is TGTGCCAGTATTTATCCGGGACAGACCTACGAGCAGTACTTC. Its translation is CASIYPGQTYEQYF.

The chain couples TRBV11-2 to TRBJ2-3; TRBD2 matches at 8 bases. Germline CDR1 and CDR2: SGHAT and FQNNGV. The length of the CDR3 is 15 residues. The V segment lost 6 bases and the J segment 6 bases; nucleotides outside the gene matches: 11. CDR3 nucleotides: TGTGCCAGCAGTCAAATTAGCGGGGCTTGGGATACGCAGTATTTT. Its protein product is CASSQISGAWDTQYF.

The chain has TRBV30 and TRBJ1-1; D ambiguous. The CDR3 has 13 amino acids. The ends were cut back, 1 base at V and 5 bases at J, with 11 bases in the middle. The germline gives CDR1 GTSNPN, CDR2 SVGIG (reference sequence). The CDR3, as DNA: TGTGCCTGGAGTGGCACCTTGGGGACTGAAGCTTTCTTT. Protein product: CAWSGTLGTEAFF.

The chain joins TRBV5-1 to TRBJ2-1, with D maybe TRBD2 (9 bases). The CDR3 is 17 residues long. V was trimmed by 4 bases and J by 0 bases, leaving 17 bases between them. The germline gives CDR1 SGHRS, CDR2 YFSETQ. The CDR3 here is CASSLLAGQASYNEQFF. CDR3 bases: TGCGCCAGCAGCCTCCTAGCGGGACAGGCCTCCTACAATGAGCAGTTCTTC.